The 21 T cell receptor beta chains below come from one sample, sequenced in a study of blood T cells in healthy people across ages. Primed by a sample-barcoded 5' primer and a J-beta primer mix, a second PCR proceeded for about 7 to 12 cycles. TCRdb analysed the 5' RACE reads with MiXCR anew, one entry per CDR3 protein. The data show roughly 1,800,000 distinct CDR3 sequences, with 49% seen just once and over 2% held by the top ten. Sequencing input: blood. These receptors were collected from a woman in her 40s in good health.

The chain has TRBV4-3 and TRBJ1-4; TRBD1 might be the D (6 bases). V was pared by 1 base and J by 5 bases, with 11 bases between. This CDR3 is 15 amino acids long. Germline V gene sequence: CDR1 LGHNA, CDR2 YSLEER. CDR3 loop: CASSQVGGVNEKLFF. The CDR3, as DNA: TGCGCCAGCAGCCAAGTTGGGGGCGTCAATGAAAAACTGTTTTTT.

CDR3 region: CASSGIQGYEQYF. In nucleotides, the CDR3 is TGTGCCAGCAGCGGAATCCAGGGCTACGAGCAGTACTTC. The V call is TRBV6-2 or TRBV6-3, the J call TRBJ2-4, with D maybe TRBD1 (5 bases). The assigned J gene may be wrong: the sequence end matches TRBJ2-7 better. Germline V gene data show CDR1 as MNHEY and CDR2 as SVGEGT. This CDR3 has 13 amino acids.

This clonotype was observed a handful of times. The V and J genes are TRBV10-3 and TRBJ2-7, with TRBD1 as a possible D gene (6 bases). The germline V gene encodes CDR1 ENHRY and CDR2 SYGVKD. Trimming took off 10 bases at V and 2 bases at J, with 15 bases between the two ends. The CDR3 is made up of 13 amino acids. In DNA, the CDR3 is TGTGCCACTTCCAGGGACACCGCCTACGAGCAGTACTTC. Its protein product is CATSRDTAYEQYF.

The chain joins TRBV12-3 or TRBV12-4 to TRBJ2-5; D may be TRBD2 (6 bases). CDR3 size: 15 residues. V was trimmed by 1 base and J by 6 bases, leaving 15 bases between them. CDR3 protein: CASSLGQGGVKTQYF. DNA of the CDR3: TGTGCCAGCAGTTTAGGGCAGGGCGGGGTTAAGACCCAGTACTTC.

This sequence joins TRBV4-3 and TRBJ2-3; D is perhaps TRBD1 (5 bases). The CDR3 loop spans 15 amino acids. Trimming left V 4 bases short and J 2 bases short, with 13 bases between. Germline assignment: CDR1 LGHNA and CDR2 YSLEER. The CDR3 reads CASSLTALNTDTQYF. CDR3 DNA sequence: TGCGCCAGCAGCCTGACAGCGCTGAACACAGATACGCAGTATTTT.

The V gene is TRBV7-2, the J gene TRBJ2-4; 7 bases align to TRBD1. The J call is doubtful: the DNA matches TRBJ2-5 better. The CDR3 consists of 16 residues. Germline V lookup: CDR1 SGHTA, CDR2 FQGNSA. The CDR3 nucleotides are TGTGCCAGCAGCTCCCCGGTGACAGGGAATGTAGAGACCCAGTACTTC. Residues: CASSSPVTGNVETQYF.

This sequence joins TRBV2 and TRBJ2-5; weak D call: TRBD1 (6 bases). The CDR3 is 13 residues long. V lost 3 bases and J 11 bases, leaving 16 bases between the germline ends. Looked up from germline, CDR1 is SNHLY and CDR2 is FYNNEI. The CDR3 loop reads CASSEFGDNEQYF. CDR3 sequence (DNA): TGTGCCAGCAGTGAGTTTGGGGACAATGAGCAGTACTTC.

This clonotype was detected many times. The CDR3 DNA reads TGCAGTGCGGGTCAGTACAATCAGCCCCAGCATTTT. Its translation: CSAGQYNQPQHF. This chain joins TRBV20-1 and TRBJ1-5; D is unclear. From germline, CDR1 is DFQATT and CDR2 SNEGSKA (reference sequence). Trimming removed 6 bases from V and 3 bases from J, with 9 bases in between. The CDR3 runs 12 residues.

This clonotype showed up just once. The chain uses TRBV20-1 and TRBJ2-1, with TRBD1 identical over 7 bases. CDR1 and CDR2 (germline): DFQATT, SNEGSKA (reference sequence). J was trimmed by 0 bases and V by 4 bases; bases with no gene match: 9. The CDR3 length is 16 residues. The CDR3 loop reads CSATTGVVSSYNEQFF. CDR3 coding DNA: TGCAGTGCTACTACAGGGGTCGTCAGCTCCTACAATGAGCAGTTCTTC.

Of note for this clonotype: The junction and the germline gene differ at one end; a read error may be behind it. The chain uses TRBV5-6 and TRBJ2-7, with unresolved D. Germline V CDR1 and CDR2: SGHDT, YYEEEE. CDR3 size: 12 residues. CDR3: CASGLRVDEQYF. The CDR3, as DNA: TGTGCCAGCGGCTTGCGAGTGGACGAGCAGTACTTC.

The chain is built from TRBV29-1 and TRBJ2-3; 9 bases align to TRBD1. The CDR3 extends over 14 amino acids. The germline CDR1 and CDR2 sequences are SQVTM and ANQGSEA. The V and J ends lost 7 bases and 1 base, in that order; junction bases with no gene match: 6. Here the CDR3 DNA reads TGCAGCGGTGCAAGGACAGGGGGCACAGATACGCAGTATTTT. It specifies CSGARTGGTDTQYF.

The CDR3, as DNA: TGCAGTGCTATGGTACACTCTGGGGCCAACGTCCTGACTTTC. Translating it yields CSAMVHSGANVLTF. The rearrangement links TRBV20-1 to TRBJ2-6; D is unresolved. The V gene's germline CDR1 is DFQATT and CDR2 SNEGSKA (reference sequence). This CDR3 contains 14 residues. V lost 4 bases and J 0 bases, leaving 7 bases between the germline ends.

The V call is TRBV11-2, the J call TRBJ1-6, with D possibly being TRBD1 (6 bases). The germline V and J ends were trimmed by 4 bases and 7 bases, with 17 bases remaining between them. This CDR3 spans 16 amino acids. The germline V gene encodes CDR1 SGHAT and CDR2 FQNNGV. Here the CDR3 DNA reads TGTGCCAGCAGCTCGATAAACAGGGCGAGCAATTCACCCCTCCACTTT. Translation: CASSSINRASNSPLHF.

Only one count was recorded for this clonotype. CDR3 sequence: CASSFLGGGYEQYF. For the CDR3, the DNA is TGCGCCAGCAGCTTTCTTGGGGGAGGCTACGAGCAGTACTTC. V and J are TRBV5-1 and TRBJ2-7; D is perhaps TRBD2 (6 bases). V was shortened by 2 bases and J by 3 bases, with 12 bases between the two germline ends. Germline-derived CDR1 and CDR2 are SGHRS and YFSETQ. This CDR3 has 14 amino acids. Variable domain in full (rest from reference TRBV5-1 and TRBJ2-7): KAGVTQTPRYLIKTRGQQVTLSCSPISGHRSVSWYQQTPGQGLQFLFEYFSETQRNKGNFPGRFSGRQFSNSRSEMNVSTLELGDSALYLCASSFLGGGYEQYFGPGTRLTVT.

This clonotype appeared a few times. This chain uses TRBV20-1 with TRBJ2-5; D may be TRBD1 (6 bases). V lost 3 bases to trimming and J lost 4 bases, with 18 bases between them. In germline, CDR1 is DFQATT, CDR2 SNEGSKA (reference sequence). CDR3 length equals 15 residues. The CDR3: CSASRRGSYGETQYF. The CDR3 DNA reads TGCAGTGCTAGCCGTAGGGGGAGTTACGGAGAGACCCAGTACTTC.

The sample holds a few counts of this clonotype. The CDR3 coding sequence is TGTGCCAGCAGCGTAGGTCCGGTGGGTTCCTACGAGCAGTACTTC. Its protein is CASSVGPVGSYEQYF. The rearrangement links TRBV9 to TRBJ2-7; no firm D call. The CDR3 runs 15 residues. V was pared by 0 bases and J by 1 base, with 11 bases between. Germline V gene data show CDR1 as SGDLS and CDR2 as YYNGEE.

V is TRBV5-1 and J is TRBJ2-3; 7 bases fit TRBD1. CDR3 size: 17 residues. The J segment lost 0 bases and the V segment lost 0 bases, leaving 7 bases of the junction unmatched. Germline CDR1 and CDR2: SGHRS and YFSETQ. The CDR3 loop reads CASSLGTGQTSTDTQYF. The CDR3 DNA reads as TGCGCCAGCAGCTTGGGGACAGGACAAACTAGCACAGATACGCAGTATTTT.

A few counts support this clonotype. The V call is TRBV4-3, the J call TRBJ2-3; D unclear. This CDR3 has 16 residues. CDR1 is LGHNA and CDR2 is YSLEER in the germline V gene. Trimming shortened V by 0 bases and J by 2 bases, and 12 bases separated the two germline ends. The CDR3 region has the DNA TGCGCCAGCAGCCAAGATGGCAGGCCCCCCACAGATACGCAGTATTTT. This translates into CASSQDGRPPTDTQYF.

Only a few counts were recorded for this clonotype. The chain combines TRBV27 with TRBJ2-5; tentative D call: TRBD2 (6 bases). V lost 5 bases, J lost 5 bases, and 18 bases lay in between. The CDR3 loop spans 15 amino acids. The V gene's germline CDR1 is MNHEY and CDR2 SMNVEV (reference sequence). CDR3 in DNA: TGTGCCAGCAGTATCTTCGGGGGAGCGGGCGAGACCCAGTACTTC. This encodes CASSIFGGAGETQYF.

This clonotype was counted only a few times. The CDR3 sequence is CASNFGTGAPNEQFF. CDR3 nucleotide sequence: TGTGCCAGCAACTTCGGGACAGGGGCCCCCAATGAGCAGTTCTTC. The chain has TRBV11-2 and TRBJ2-1; TRBD1 aligns across 10 bases. V trimming: 7 bases; J trimming: 6 bases; junction bases outside the gene matches: 9. The CDR3 is made up of 15 amino acids. Germline V gives CDR1 SGHAT, CDR2 FQNNGV.

The chain joins TRBV9 to TRBJ2-4, with D uncertain. Germline CDR1 SGDLS, CDR2 YYNGEE. The CDR3 length is 15 residues. V dropped 2 bases and J dropped 0 bases, with 9 bases sitting between them. DNA for the CDR3: TGTGCCAGCAGCGTGATGAATATAGCCAAAAACATTCAGTACTTC. This codes for CASSVMNIAKNIQYF. Full variable domain (rest looked up from reference TRBV9 and TRBJ2-4): DSGVTQTPKHLITATGQRVTLRCSPRSGDLSVYWYQQSLDQGLQFLIQYYNGEERAKGNILERFSAQQFPDLHSELNLSSLELGDSALYFCASSVMNIAKNIQYFGAGTRLSVL.